This is a list of T cell receptor beta chains from one sample in a study of sequential checkpoint blockade in melanoma. Profiling relied on immunoSEQ multiplex PCR, and the TCRdb table lists in-frame clones only, not all of them. The table records 5,000 to 8,000 clones, 19% of them present only once. The input for sequencing was tumor tissue (inferred from file names), taken from a patient given nivolumab and ipilimumab in sequence. These receptors were collected from a human donor with melanoma. The CDR3 runs from the conserved cysteine through the conserved F or W. A D gene is named only where the DNA matches it firmly. Rows give clone size only sometimes, using once, few, many, or a class for an expanded clone.

NA TRBJ1-5 TRBV6-8 NA TGTGCCAGCAACCCTGATGGACGAGCGCTCCAGCATTTT CASNPDGRALQHF
TRBD1 TRBJ2-7 TRBV15 few TGTGCCACCAGCAGAGGGCTGGGGACAGGGTACTCCTACGAGCAGTACTTC CATSRGLGTGYSYEQYF
NA TRBJ1-2 TRBV9 many TGTGCCAGCAGCGCCTCGACTGCCAATGGCTACACCTTC CASSASTANGYTF
TRBD2 TRBJ2-2 TRBV7-8 NA TGTGCCAGCCAAGCGGGGGTTGGCGGGGAGCTGTTTTTT CASQAGVGGELFF
NA TRBJ2-5 TRBV18 NA TGTGCCAGCTCACCAGGGGCCGGTCAAGAGACCCAGTACTTC CASSPGAGQETQYF
TRBD2 TRBJ2-3 TRBV5-1 few TGCGCCAGCAGCTTGCTGGTGGCCGGGGGGTCCACAGATACGCAGTATTTT CASSLLVAGGSTDTQYF
NA TRBJ1-1 TRBV25-1 NA TGTGCCAGCAGTGATAGACAGGTTGGCACTGAAGCTTTCTTT CASSDRQVGTEAFF
TRBD1 TRBJ2-3 TRBV18 NA TGTGCCAGCTCACCACTGCCGCGGGCCCAGGGGGTCAGAGATACGCAGTATTTT CASSPLPRAQGVRDTQYF
TRBD2 TRBJ2-2 TRBV30 many TGTGCCTGGATTGGGGGTCGCGGGGGGGCTTGGACCGGGGAGCTGTTTTTT CAWIGGRGGAWTGELFF
TRBD1 TRBJ1-6 TRBV28 NA TGTGCCAGCAGTGGACAGGACTATAATTCACCCCTCCACTTT CASSGQDYNSPLHF
TRBD2 TRBJ2-3 TRBV11-3 many TGTGCCAGCAGGCCGCGGGGGGCAACAGATACGCAGTATTTT CASRPRGATDTQYF
NA TRBJ2-1 TRBV6-8 NA TGTGCCAGCAGCCGCCTAGATTGGCAGAGATTTGAGCAGTTCTTC CASSRLDWQRFEQFF
TRBD1 TRBJ2-7 TRBV19 NA TGTGCCAGTAGTACCACCGGGACAGCCTACGAGCAGTACTTC CASSTTGTAYEQYF
TRBD1 TRBJ2-1 TRBV11-3 few TGTGCCAGCTCGGGACAGGGGGCGGGGAATGAGCAGTTCTTC CASSGQGAGNEQFF
NA TRBJ2-1 TRBV11-3 many TGTGCCAGCAGCTTTGCTAGCAGACTCAATGAGCAGTTCTTC CASSFASRLNEQFF
NA TRBJ1-2 TRBV5-1 once TGCGCCAGCAGCGCGGGACCAGGAAACTATGGCTACACCTTC CASSAGPGNYGYTF
TRBD1 TRBJ1-5 TRBV19 NA TGTGCCAGTAGTATATTTGGACAGGGGGCAGTCCTTCAGCCCCAGCATTTT CASSIFGQGAVLQPQHF
NA TRBJ1-5 TRBV7-1 NA TGTGCCAGCAGCCCTAGAAGGGGTCAGCCCCAGCATTTT CASSPRRGQPQHF
TRBD2 TRBJ2-1 TRBV6-8 few TGTGCCATCCTTTGGGATAGCGGGGGGCCAGGGGAGCAGTTCTTC CAILWDSGGPGEQFF
TRBD2 TRBJ2-3 TRBV12-5 few TGTGCCAGCGCGTGGACTAGCGGGGGGGAAACAGATACGCAGTATTTT CASAWTSGGETDTQYF
NA TRBJ2-2 TRBV12-5 medium-sized TGTGCCAGCACCGGTTCTGGGGCGCGCGCCGGGGAGCTGTTTTTT CASTGSGARAGELFF
NA TRBJ1-2 TRBV7-4 few TGTGCCAGCAGCTCAGGGGCATTCGATGGCTACACCTTC CASSSGAFDGYTF
NA TRBJ1-4 TRBV15 medium-sized TGTGCCACCAGCAGAGATCGAACAGGGAATGAAAAACTGTTTTTT CATSRDRTGNEKLFF
NA TRBJ1-3 TRBV5-1 NA TGCGCCAGCAGCGAGGACTTCTTCTCTGGAAACACCATATATTTT CASSEDFFSGNTIYF
TRBD2 TRBJ2-3 TRBV10-2 NA TGCGCCAGCAGTGAGAAAAGCGGGGGGGCTTTGTATTTT CASSEKSGGALYF
NA TRBJ2-7 TRBV10-3 NA TGTGCCAGTCGGGTCGGCAGGGAGCGTGAGCAGTACTTC CASRVGREREQYF
NA TRBJ1-1 TRBV25-1 few TGTGCCAGCGCCTCGGGGGGCTTAAGGAACACTGAAGCTTTCTTT CASASGGLRNTEAFF
TRBD2 TRBJ2-4 TRBV11-3 NA TGTGCCAGCAGCTTAGTATTGGGGCCGCGGGGGACCAAAAACATTCAGTACTTC CASSLVLGPRGTKNIQYF
TRBD1 TRBJ2-7 TRBV25-1 NA TGTGCCAGCAGTCAATCCGGGACAGGGGGAAACGAGCAGTACTTC CASSQSGTGGNEQYF
TRBD2 TRBJ2-5 TRBV6-8 many TGTGCCAGCAGTTACTTTCCTAGCGGGGGAGAGACCCAGTACTTC CASSYFPSGGETQYF
NA TRBJ2-6 TRBV19 NA TGTGCCAGTAGTACGCGGGGTACTGGGGCCAACGTCCTGACTTTC CASSTRGTGANVLTF
NA TRBJ2-2 TRBV18 NA TGTGCCAGCTCCGGGAGAAACACCGGGGAGCTGTTTTTT CASSGRNTGELFF
NA TRBJ2-3 TRBV6-8 medium-sized TGTGCCAGCAGTTACTTCGACAGGCCTCGGCCAGATACGCAGTATTTT CASSYFDRPRPDTQYF
NA TRBJ2-5 TRBV5-1 few TGCGCCAGCAGCCCTCTGGCGGGCCCTAAAGAGACCCAGTACTTC CASSPLAGPKETQYF
TRBD1 TRBJ2-1 TRBV5-1 NA TGCGCCAGCAGCATTGACAGGGGGGGGTTCTCCTACAATGAGCAGTTCTTC CASSIDRGGFSYNEQFF
NA TRBJ2-7 TRBV1 NA TGCACCAGCAGCCAAGATCGGGAGGGGGCCCCCCCCTACGAGCAGTACTTC CTSSQDREGAPPYEQYF
NA TRBJ2-7 TRBV7-2 many TGTGCCAGCAGCCTGGGACTTAACTACGAGCAGTACTTC CASSLGLNYEQYF
TRBD2 TRBJ2-1 TRBV6-8 medium-sized TGTGCCAGCAGTTTGGGACTAGCGGGGGGAATTTACTACAATGAGCAGTTCTTC CASSLGLAGGIYYNEQFF
TRBD1 TRBJ2-7 TRBV18 NA TGTGCCAGCTCACCACCGGACGGACAGGTGGGGGCCTACGAGCAGTACTTC CASSPPDGQVGAYEQYF
TRBD2 TRBJ2-7 TRBV6-8 many TGTGCCAGCAGTAGAATAGCGGGGGGCACCTACGAGCAGTACTTC CASSRIAGGTYEQYF
NA TRBJ2-3 TRBV10-3 NA TGTGCCAGCGGACAGAAGACTAGCACAGATACGCAGTATTTT CASGQKTSTDTQYF
NA TRBJ1-2 TRBV19 NA TGTGCCAGTAGTATTCAGGGGTTCTCTGGCTACACCTTC CASSIQGFSGYTF
NA TRBJ2-3 TRBV18 NA TGTGCCAGCTCACCCCAGCTAGATACGCAGTATTTT CASSPQLDTQYF
NA TRBJ1-2 TRBV9 many TGTGCCAGCAGTGTCGAGCCGGGCGGCTACACCTTC CASSVEPGGYTF